Listed here are 28 T cell receptor beta chains from one sample, sequenced in a study of identical twins. TCRdb independently ran MiXCR on the 5' RACE reads; one entry per CDR3 protein. The table records approximately 1.8 million distinct CDR3 sequences, roughly 35% of them present only once. Material: cord blood. The receptors shown here come from a newborn girl in good health.

The rearrangement links TRBV7-9 to TRBJ2-7; 8 bases are a match to TRBD2. The V gene end was trimmed by 2 bases and the J gene end by 0 bases; junction bases not matched to a gene: 9. Germline values: CDR1 SEHNR, CDR2 FQNEAQ (reference sequence). This CDR3 has 17 residues. The CDR3 here is CASSLTNSGGHSYEQYF. CDR3 DNA: TGTGCCAGCAGCTTAACCAACAGCGGGGGCCACTCCTACGAGCAGTACTTC.

In regard to this clonotype: A single base separates this from a much larger clone, so it may be a read error. The chain links TRBV2 to TRBJ2-1, with a tentative D call TRBD2 (6 bases). Germline V CDR1 and CDR2: SNHLY, FYNNEI. CDR3 length: 15 residues. CDR3 in amino acids: CAGSDKAGSYNEQFF. The CDR3 region has the DNA TGTGCCGGCAGTGATAAAGCGGGCTCCTACAATGAGCAGTTCTTC.

This clonotype showed up just a few times. One end of the junction does not line up with germline, which may come from a read error. The chain employs TRBV6-5 and TRBJ1-2, with D unresolved. Germline V gene lookup returns CDR1 MNHEY and CDR2 SVGAGI. This CDR3 contains 18 residues. The DNA of the CDR3 is TGTGCCAGCAGTTACTCGTATTTTAGGCCGCCGTCCCGCTATGGCTGCACCTTC. Protein sequence: CASSYSYFRPPSRYGCTF.

This clonotype was counted only a few times. Since a much larger clone is just one base distant, this may be a read error. The chain employs TRBV24-1 and TRBJ2-3; no clear D. Per germline, CDR1 KGHDR and CDR2 SFDVKD. The CDR3 runs 12 residues. With 2 bases removed from V and 3 bases from J, the gap between germline ends came to 2 bases. Here the CDR3 reads CATSDWTDTQYF. The CDR3 DNA sequence: TGTGCCACCAGTGATTGGACAGATACGCAGTATTTT.

This clonotype appeared a few times. The V gene is TRBV4-2, the J gene TRBJ2-1, with TRBD2 matching 10 bases. This CDR3 comprises 16 residues. Germline V gene lookup returns CDR1 LGHNA and CDR2 YNFKEQ. V shed 0 bases, J shed 7 bases, and the junction held 6 bases outside the gene matches. CDR3 loop: CASSQDFSGRQNEQFF. The CDR3 bases are TGTGCCAGCAGCCAAGATTTTAGCGGGAGGCAGAATGAGCAGTTCTTC.

The J gene is TRBJ1-2, the V gene TRBV27, with no clear D. Germline V gene sequence: CDR1 MNHEY, CDR2 SMNVEV (reference sequence). V shed 3 bases and J shed 5 bases, with 10 bases lying between them. This CDR3 has 13 amino acids. The CDR3 spells CASSFRGEYGYTF. The CDR3 DNA reads TGTGCCAGCAGTTTCCGGGGAGAGTATGGCTACACCTTC.

This clonotype was counted only a few times. This sequence joins TRBV6-1 and TRBJ2-7; 8 nucleotides align to TRBD2. CDR3 size: 15 residues. The J segment lost 3 bases and the V segment lost 4 bases, leaving 8 bases of the junction unmatched. CDR1 MNHNS and CDR2 SASEGT come from the germline V gene. Here the CDR3 reads CASSVGPGLDYEQYF. In DNA form, the CDR3 reads TGTGCCAGCAGTGTTGGGCCGGGACTAGACTACGAGCAGTACTTC.

This clonotype was detected a few times. The chain employs TRBV27 and TRBJ2-1, with TRBD2 identical over 8 bases. The J call is doubtful: the DNA matches TRBJ2-7 better. Germline loops: CDR1 MNHEY, CDR2 SMNVEV (reference sequence). This CDR3 region has 18 residues. The CDR3 DNA is TGTGCCAGCAGTTCTCGAAGCGGGAGAGGGGACTCCTACAATGAGCAGTACTTC. Protein: CASSSRSGRGDSYNEQYF.

The V gene is TRBV20-1, the J gene TRBJ2-7; D unclear. CDR3 length: 13 residues. V lost 2 bases and J 3 bases, leaving 11 bases between the germline ends. Looked up from germline, CDR1 is DFQATT and CDR2 is SNEGSKA (reference sequence). DNA of the CDR3: TGCAGTGCTAGAAAGGGCCAGAACTACGAGCAGTACTTC. Its protein is CSARKGQNYEQYF.

The table lists this clonotype with many counts. The chain carries TRBV29-1 and TRBJ2-7; D gene unclear. This CDR3 has 11 amino acids. Germline loops: CDR1 SQVTM, CDR2 ANQGSEA. V lost 6 bases to trimming and J lost 10 bases, with 16 bases between them. The CDR3 region is CSVIRDSAQYF. The CDR3 nucleotides read TGCAGCGTGATCCGAGACTCTGCTCAGTACTTC.

The chain carries TRBV3-1 and TRBJ1-2; D possibly corresponds to TRBD1 (5 bases). The germline V gene encodes CDR1 LGHDT and CDR2 YNNKEL (reference sequence). Trimming removed 1 base at V and 3 bases at J, with 15 bases between. The CDR3 extends over 16 amino acids. As DNA, the CDR3 is TGTGCCAGCAGCCAAGGGGGAGGGGTGGGTTACTATGGCTACACCTTC. Amino acid sequence: CASSQGGGVGYYGYTF.

In its sample, this clonotype was seen a few times. The gene calls are TRBV13 and TRBJ1-2, with D possibly TRBD1 on 5 matching bases. Germline CDR1 is PRHDT and CDR2 is FYEKMQ (reference sequence). CDR3 length equals 12 residues. The V and J ends lost 5 bases and 8 bases respectively, with 12 bases between them. In DNA form, the CDR3 reads TGTGCCAGCAGCGAGGCAGGGCAAGGCTACACCTTC. Translation gives CASSEAGQGYTF.

This clonotype was observed a handful of times. The genes are TRBV4-1 and TRBJ2-1; D tentatively reads TRBD1 or TRBD2 (6 bases each). Trimming removed 1 base at V and 5 bases at J, with 15 bases between. The CDR3 contains 16 residues. Germline loops: CDR1 MGHRA, CDR2 YSYEKL. In DNA, the CDR3 is TGCGCCAGCAGCCAAGGGGGAACGGGGGCAAACAATGAGCAGTTCTTC. This sequence encodes CASSQGGTGANNEQFF.

The chain recombines TRBV6-1 with TRBJ2-4, with no clear D. Per germline, CDR1 MNHNS and CDR2 SASEGT. The CDR3 is made up of 15 amino acids. Trimming shortened V by 3 bases and J by 2 bases, and 11 bases separated the two germline ends. CDR3 sequence: CASSDFGVPKNIQYF. The CDR3 DNA is TGTGCCAGCAGTGATTTTGGGGTCCCCAAAAACATTCAGTACTTC.

The CDR3 DNA reads TGTGCCAGCAGCTTAGAGGCTAGCGGCTCCTACGAGCAGTACTTC. Amino acid sequence: CASSLEASGSYEQYF. This rearrangement joins TRBV7-9 to TRBJ2-7, with TRBD2 identical over 7 bases. Germline V gives CDR1 SEHNR, CDR2 FQNEAQ (reference sequence). Unmatched junction bases numbered 3, after V lost 1 base and J lost 0 bases. This CDR3 is built from 15 residues.

The V call is TRBV27, the J call TRBJ2-1; tentative D call: TRBD2 (6 bases). Germline loops: CDR1 MNHEY, CDR2 SMNVEV (reference sequence). Trimming cost V 4 bases and J 10 bases, with 11 bases left between them. The CDR3 length is 12 residues. CDR3 in amino acids: CASSSVGSEQFF. CDR3 in DNA: TGTGCCAGCAGTTCCGTCGGGAGCGAGCAGTTCTTC.

The chain is built from TRBV6-1 and TRBJ1-1; tentative D call: TRBD1 (6 bases). This CDR3 has 13 residues. V was shortened by 5 bases and J by 3 bases, with 10 bases between the two germline ends. Germline V gene sequence: CDR1 MNHNS, CDR2 SASEGT. The CDR3 coding sequence is TGTGCCAGCAGTACCAGACAGGACACTGAAGCTTTCTTT. Amino acids: CASSTRQDTEAFF.

This clonotype was seen a few times. V is TRBV5-1 and J is TRBJ2-7; TRBD2 matches 8 bases. Germline V CDR1 and CDR2: SGHRS, YFSETQ. This CDR3 region has 15 residues. V gave up 0 bases and J gave up 2 bases; unmatched junction bases: 4. The CDR3 loop reads CASSLVGTRPYEQYF. The CDR3 DNA is TGCGCCAGCAGCTTGGTTGGGACTAGACCCTACGAGCAGTACTTC.

V usage is TRBV3-1 and J usage is TRBJ2-7, with TRBD1 matching over 7 bases. The CDR3 is made up of 14 amino acids. Trimming removed 5 bases from V and 4 bases from J; junction bases left unmatched: 8. Germline CDR1 LGHDT, CDR2 YNNKEL (reference sequence). CDR3 loop: CASSALGQPYEQYF. DNA for the CDR3: TGTGCCAGCAGCGCACTGGGACAGCCTTACGAGCAGTACTTC.

The chain is built from TRBV20-1 and TRBJ2-7; D remains ambiguous. CDR3 size: 13 residues. Germline V gene sequence: CDR1 DFQATT, CDR2 SNEGSKA (reference sequence). The V end lost 7 bases, the J end lost 2 bases, and 15 bases lay between the germline ends. CDR3 nucleotide sequence: TGCAGTGTGACGGGCCAACAACCCTACGAGCAGTACTTC. It is translated as CSVTGQQPYEQYF.

The chain recombines TRBV10-3 with TRBJ2-3; 7 positions match TRBD2. After removal of 10 bases from V and 4 bases from J, the junction contained 8 bases not matched to a gene. Germline V gene sequence: CDR1 ENHRY, CDR2 SYGVKD. This CDR3 is 13 amino acids long. The CDR3 loop is CATEVGGADTQYF. CDR3 sequence (DNA): TGTGCCACGGAGGTGGGGGGGGCAGATACGCAGTATTTT.

The chain carries TRBV5-1 and TRBJ1-1; D is unclear. Trimming left V 3 bases short and J 0 bases short, with 12 bases between. From germline, CDR1 is SGHRS and CDR2 YFSETQ. There are 15 residues in the CDR3. CDR3 DNA: TGCGCCAGCAGCTGGGCCAGATCCATGAACACTGAAGCTTTCTTT. Protein: CASSWARSMNTEAFF.

This chain links TRBV7-9 with TRBJ2-1; no reliable D call. The CDR3 spans 14 residues. Germline CDR1 and CDR2: SEHNR and FQNEAQ (reference sequence). Trimming left V 4 bases short and J 2 bases short, with 9 bases between. This chain's CDR3 is CASSSRRTYNEQFF. CDR3 nucleotides: TGTGCCAGCAGCTCCAGGCGGACCTACAATGAGCAGTTCTTC. The variable domain in full, completed from reference TRBV7-9 and TRBJ2-1, reads DTGVSQNPRHKITKRGQNVTFRCDPISEHNRLYWYRQTLGQGPEFLTYFQNEAQLEKSRLLSDRFSAERPKGSFSTLEIQRTEQGDSAMYLCASSSRRTYNEQFFGPGTRLTVL.

The CDR3 nucleotides read TGCGCCAGCAGTTATAGGGCTGTAACTAATGAAAAACTGTTTTTT. Amino acids: CASSYRAVTNEKLFF. V gene TRBV5-1 combines with J gene TRBJ1-4, with unresolved D. CDR3 length equals 15 residues. Germline values: CDR1 SGHRS, CDR2 YFSETQ. V dropped 5 bases and J dropped 1 base, with 12 bases sitting between them. Combining the CDR3 with reference TRBV5-1 and TRBJ1-4 gives the whole variable domain KAGVTQTPRYLIKTRGQQVTLSCSPISGHRSVSWYQQTPGQGLQFLFEYFSETQRNKGNFPGRFSGRQFSNSRSEMNVSTLELGDSALYLCASSYRAVTNEKLFFGSGTQLSVL.

This clonotype was observed a handful of times. The chain carries TRBV4-1 and TRBJ1-4; D unclear. The germline V gene encodes CDR1 MGHRA and CDR2 YSYEKL. V lost 4 bases and J lost 2, with 17 bases in between. The CDR3 runs to 17 residues. In DNA, the CDR3 is TGCGCCAGCAGCCGATGGGGAGGGCGCGGGACTAATGAAAAACTGTTTTTT. Its translation: CASSRWGGRGTNEKLFF.

There are a few counts of this clonotype. The V call is TRBV12-3 or TRBV12-4, the J call TRBJ1-2; D not certain. CDR3 length equals 12 residues. V shed 5 bases and J shed 8 bases, with 12 bases lying between them. In DNA, the CDR3 is TGTGCCAGCAGTCTCGGTACGCGAGGCTACACCTTC. This encodes CASSLGTRGYTF.

V is TRBV4-1 and J is TRBJ2-1; D unresolved. Deletions cut 5 bases from V and 4 bases from J, with 15 bases between. CDR3 length: 15 residues. The germline CDR1 and CDR2 sequences are MGHRA and YSYEKL. Written as DNA, the CDR3 is TGCGCCAGCAGCTATCGAGTCCCTATATACAATGAGCAGTTCTTC. Its translation: CASSYRVPIYNEQFF.

This clonotype was seen ten or more times. The chain is built from TRBV29-1 and TRBJ2-5, with 10 bases identical to TRBD1. V gave up 3 bases and J gave up 2 bases; unmatched junction bases: 6. Germline lookup yields CDR1 SQVTM and CDR2 ANQGSEA. There are 15 residues in the CDR3. The CDR3 is CSVDGTGALQETQYF. As DNA, the CDR3 is TGCAGCGTTGATGGGACAGGGGCCCTACAAGAGACCCAGTACTTC. Supplemented by reference TRBV29-1 and TRBJ2-5, the full variable domain reads SAVISQKPSRDICQRGTSLTIQCQVDSQVTMMFWYRQQPGQSLTLIATANQGSEATYESGFVIDKFPISRPNLTFSTLTVSNMSPEDSSIYLCSVDGTGALQETQYFGPGTRLLVL.